This T cell receptor beta chain was documented in a study of T cell responses to AZD1222 COVID-19 vaccine. Study findings and constraints: Spike was spanned by vaccine-associated CD4 TCRs, which were dominant at 160-218 and 743-854. Donors skewed white British and female; clonal diversity was possibly underestimated. Per reports, nearly half of all spike-specific TCRs target regions that are unmutated in variants.

As for this clone: The antigen is undetermined.

Sequencing used immunoSEQ multiplex PCR; TCRdb keeps in-frame clones, though not all of them. The sample lists about 120,000 clones; more than 70% were seen once. The clonotype originates from an adult who received the AZD1222 COVID-19 vaccine. Source: peripheral blood, taken 28 days after the second AZD1222 dose.

CDR3 in amino acids: CASSCLVFWEGTEAFF. CDR3 DNA: TGTGCCAGCAGTTGCCTAGTATTTTGGGAAGGGACTGAAGCTTTCTTT. This chain links TRBV6-7 with TRBJ1-1, with unresolved D. Being an ORF, TRBV6-7 has a function that is uncertain. This CDR3 has 16 amino acids. V was shortened by 4 bases and J by 5 bases, with 20 bases between the two germline ends.